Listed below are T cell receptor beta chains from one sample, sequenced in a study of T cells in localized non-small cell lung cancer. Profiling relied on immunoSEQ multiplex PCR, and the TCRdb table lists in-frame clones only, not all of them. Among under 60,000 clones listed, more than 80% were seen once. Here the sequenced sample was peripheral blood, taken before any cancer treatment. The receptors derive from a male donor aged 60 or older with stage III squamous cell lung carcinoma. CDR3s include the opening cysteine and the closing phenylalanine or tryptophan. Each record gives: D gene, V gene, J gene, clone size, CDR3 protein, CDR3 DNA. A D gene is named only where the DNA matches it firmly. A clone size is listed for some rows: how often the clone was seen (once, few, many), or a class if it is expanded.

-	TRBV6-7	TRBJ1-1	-	CASSYRGRDEAFF	TGTGCCAGCAGTTACCGAGGCCGGGATGAAGCTTTCTTT
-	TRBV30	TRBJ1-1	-	CAWSVPGTQNTEAFF	TGTGCCTGGAGTGTTCCCGGGACCCAGAACACTGAAGCTTTCTTT
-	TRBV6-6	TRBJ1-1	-	CASSYQDMNTEAFF	TGTGCCAGCAGTTACCAGGACATGAACACTGAAGCTTTCTTT
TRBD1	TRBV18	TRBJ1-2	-	CASSPDGQDYYTF	TGTGCCAGCTCACCTGATGGACAGGATTACTACACCTTC
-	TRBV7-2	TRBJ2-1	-	CASSLGRGSGPFF	TGTGCCAGCAGCTTAGGCCGGGGGTCGGGTCCGTTCTTC
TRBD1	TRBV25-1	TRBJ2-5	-	CASSKGTGGGETQYF	TGTGCCAGCAGCAAAGGGACAGGGGGCGGAGAGACCCAGTACTTC
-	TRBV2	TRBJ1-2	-	CASSEGGQSRGYTF	TGTGCCAGCAGTGAAGGGGGTCAGAGTCGTGGCTACACCTTC
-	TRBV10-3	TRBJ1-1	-	CAISGGPGNGMNTEAFF	TGTGCCATCAGTGGGGGGCCCGGGAACGGGATGAACACTGAAGCTTTCTTT
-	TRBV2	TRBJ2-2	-	CASSRRAGLGTGELFF	TGTGCCAGCAGTAGGAGGGCGGGCTTGGGCACCGGGGAGCTGTTTTTT
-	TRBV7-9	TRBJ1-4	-	CASSLGTGHPERF	TGTGCCAGCAGCTTAGGGACGGGACACCCGGAACGTTTT
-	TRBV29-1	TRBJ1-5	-	CSVGARDQPQHF	TGCAGCGTTGGGGCAAGGGATCAGCCCCAGCATTTT
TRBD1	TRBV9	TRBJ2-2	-	CASSPRLGQGPNTGELFF	TGTGCCAGCAGCCCCAGACTTGGACAGGGACCGAACACCGGGGAGCTGTTTTTT
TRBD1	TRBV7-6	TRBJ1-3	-	CASSLLGTDGNTIYF	TGTGCCAGCAGCTTACTAGGGACAGATGGAAACACCATATATTTT
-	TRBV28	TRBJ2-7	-	CASGTIHEQYF	TGTGCCAGCGGGACAATCCACGAGCAGTACTTC
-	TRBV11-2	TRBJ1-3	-	CASSFGTSLAGNTIYF	TGTGCCAGCAGCTTCGGAACCTCGTTGGCTGGAAACACCATATATTTT
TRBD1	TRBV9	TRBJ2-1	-	CASSVGQGAYNEQFF	TGTGCCAGCAGCGTGGGACAGGGGGCATACAATGAGCAGTTCTTC
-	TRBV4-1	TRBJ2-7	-	CASSQGGYEQYF	TGCGCCAGCAGCCAAGGGGGGTACGAGCAGTACTTC
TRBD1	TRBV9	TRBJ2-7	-	CASSVEGDRSYEQYF	TGTGCCAGCAGCGTAGAAGGGGACAGATCCTACGAGCAGTACTTC
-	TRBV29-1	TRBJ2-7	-	CSVYIPGVYEQYF	TGCAGCGTTTACATCCCGGGAGTTTACGAGCAGTACTTC
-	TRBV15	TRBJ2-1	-	CATSREVSVSYNEQFF	TGTGCCACCAGCAGAGAAGTTAGCGTGTCCTACAATGAGCAGTTCTTC
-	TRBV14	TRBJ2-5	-	CASSQTSGLETQYF	TGTGCCAGCAGCCAAACCTCGGGGTTGGAGACCCAGTACTTC
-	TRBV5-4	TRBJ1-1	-	CASSPPTGMNTEAFF	TGTGCCAGCAGCCCCCCGACGGGAATGAACACTGAAGCTTTCTTT
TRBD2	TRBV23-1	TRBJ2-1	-	CASSQSYWREFYNEQFF	TGCGCCAGCAGTCAATCGTATTGGCGGGAGTTCTACAATGAGCAGTTCTTC
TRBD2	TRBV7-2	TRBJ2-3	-	CASSQTRAGGYTDTQYF	TGTGCCAGCAGCCAGACTAGAGCGGGGGGATACACAGATACGCAGTATTTT
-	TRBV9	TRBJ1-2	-	CASSSGDRNYGYTF	TGTGCCAGCAGCTCAGGAGACAGGAACTATGGCTACACCTTC
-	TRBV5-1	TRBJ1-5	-	CASSFSGDQPQHF	TGCGCCAGCAGCTTTTCGGGAGATCAGCCCCAGCATTTT
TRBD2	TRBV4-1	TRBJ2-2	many	CASSQDGGGPTGELFF	TGCGCCAGCAGCCAAGACGGCGGGGGACCTACCGGGGAGCTGTTTTTT
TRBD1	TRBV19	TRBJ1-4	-	CASSTLPGTGDEKLFF	TGTGCCAGTAGTACCCTCCCTGGGACAGGGGATGAAAAACTGTTTTTT
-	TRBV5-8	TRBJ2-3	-	CASSFQAIKADTQYF	TGTGCCAGCAGCTTCCAAGCTATCAAAGCAGATACGCAGTATTTT
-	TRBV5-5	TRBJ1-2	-	CASSLPNRDAYGYTF	TGTGCCAGCAGCTTGCCGAACAGGGACGCATATGGCTACACCTTC
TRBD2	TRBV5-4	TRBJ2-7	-	CASSFPGLAGGTYEQYF	TGTGCCAGCAGTTTCCCGGGACTAGCGGGAGGAACCTACGAGCAGTACTTC
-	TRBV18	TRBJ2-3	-	CASSPPSTDTQYF	TGTGCCAGCTCACCCCCAAGCACAGATACGCAGTATTTT
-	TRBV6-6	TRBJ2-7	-	CASSYSDGSSYEQYF	TGTGCCAGCAGTTACTCGGACGGGAGCTCCTACGAGCAGTACTTC
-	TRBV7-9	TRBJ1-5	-	CASSLDDRLSPQHF	TGTGCCAGCAGCTTAGACGACAGGCTTTCCCCCCAGCATTTT
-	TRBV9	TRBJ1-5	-	CASSAGGGNQPQHF	TGTGCCAGCAGCGCCGGGGGTGGCAATCAGCCCCAGCATTTT
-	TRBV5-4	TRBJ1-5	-	CASSLGGRGQPQHF	TGTGCCAGCAGCCTAGGGGGGAGAGGTCAGCCCCAGCATTTT
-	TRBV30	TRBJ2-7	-	CAWRGAQYEQYF	TGTGCCTGGAGGGGGGCCCAATACGAGCAGTACTTC
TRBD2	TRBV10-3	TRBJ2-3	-	CATRGGGRGLDTQYF	TGTGCCACCCGGGGGGGCGGGAGAGGTTTAGATACGCAGTATTTT
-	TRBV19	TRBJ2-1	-	CASSINDPGANEQFF	TGTGCCAGTAGTATTAACGATCCCGGGGCCAATGAGCAGTTCTTC
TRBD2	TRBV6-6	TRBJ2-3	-	CASSYGTSRPDTQYF	TGTGCCAGCAGTTACGGGACTAGTCGGCCAGATACGCAGTATTTT
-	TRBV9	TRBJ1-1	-	CASSVVPPRQLNTEAFF	TGTGCCAGCAGCGTAGTGCCGCCTCGGCAGTTGAACACTGAAGCTTTCTTT
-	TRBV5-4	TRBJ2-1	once	CASSLAISGAYNEQFF	TGTGCCAGCAGCTTGGCTATCAGCGGAGCATACAATGAGCAGTTCTTC
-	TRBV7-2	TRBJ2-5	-	CASSLGLAGWETQYF	TGTGCCAGCAGCTTAGGGCTAGCAGGGTGGGAGACCCAGTACTTC
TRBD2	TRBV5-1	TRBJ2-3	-	CASSPPGRSGGSTDTQYF	TGCGCCAGCAGCCCCCCCGGGCGGAGCGGGGGGAGCACAGATACGCAGTATTTT
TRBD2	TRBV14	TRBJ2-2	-	CASSLPGLAGLQELFF	TGTGCCAGCAGCCTTCCGGGACTAGCGGGCCTGCAGGAGCTGTTTTTT
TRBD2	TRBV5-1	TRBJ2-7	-	CASSNKTSGTYEQYF	TGCGCCAGCAGCAACAAGACTAGCGGGACCTACGAGCAGTACTTC
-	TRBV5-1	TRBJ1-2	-	CASRYMVGNNYGYTF	TGCGCCAGCAGATATATGGTGGGCAATAACTATGGCTACACCTTC
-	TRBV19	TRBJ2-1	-	CASSIGADNEQFF	TGTGCCAGTAGTATTGGGGCTGACAATGAGCAGTTCTTC
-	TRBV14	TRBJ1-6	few	CASSQVGIYSPLHF	TGTGCCAGCAGCCAAGTAGGGATTTATTCACCCCTCCACTTT
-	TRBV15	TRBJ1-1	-	CATSRGPSTEAFF	TGTGCCACCAGCAGAGGCCCATCGACTGAAGCTTTCTTT
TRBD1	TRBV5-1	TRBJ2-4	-	CASSLSGTGEEIQYF	TGCGCCAGCAGCTTGTCCGGGACAGGGGAAGAGATTCAGTACTTC
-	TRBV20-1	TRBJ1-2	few	CSARDISGYTF	TGCAGTGCTAGAGATATAAGCGGCTACACCTTC
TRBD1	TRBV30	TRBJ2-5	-	CAWSDQGARGYQETQYF	TGTGCCTGGAGCGACCAGGGGGCGAGAGGGTACCAAGAGACCCAGTACTTC
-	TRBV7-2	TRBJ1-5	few	CASSLDRRPQHF	TGTGCCAGCAGCTTAGACAGGCGGCCCCAGCATTTT
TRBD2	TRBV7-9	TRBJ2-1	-	CASSRGGSGVNEQFF	TGTGCCAGCAGTCGAGGGGGTAGCGGGGTCAATGAGCAGTTCTTC
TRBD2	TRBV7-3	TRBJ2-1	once	CASSRGLAGDEQFF	TGTGCCAGCAGCCGCGGACTAGCTGGCGATGAGCAGTTCTTC
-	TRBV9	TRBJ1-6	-	CASSVGGQRNNSPLHF	TGTGCCAGCAGCGTAGGTGGACAGAGGAACAATTCACCCCTCCACTTT
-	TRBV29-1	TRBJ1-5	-	CSVNGGSNQPQHF	TGCAGCGTTAATGGAGGGAGCAATCAGCCCCAGCATTTT
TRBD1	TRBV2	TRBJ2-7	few	CASSAVGQGGTYEQYF	TGTGCCAGCAGTGCGGTTGGACAGGGTGGGACCTACGAGCAGTACTTC
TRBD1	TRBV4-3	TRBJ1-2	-	CASRQDRGSWYGYTF	TGCGCCAGTAGACAGGACAGGGGCTCTTGGTATGGCTACACCTTC